Shown below are 25 T cell receptor beta chains from a single sample sequenced in a study of blood T cell repertoires in COVID-19. Using immunoSEQ multiplex PCR, the repertoire was profiled, and TCRdb retains in-frame clones only, with some absent. The repertoire holds more than 85,000 clones, with around nine tenths as singletons. The sample taken for sequencing was peripheral blood. The receptors here all came from a man between 65 and 85 years old with acute or convalescent COVID-19.

The J gene is TRBJ1-2, the V gene TRBV12-1; TRBD1, the table's D call, was not compared with the DNA. TRBV12-1 is a documented pseudogene. This CDR3 is built from 16 residues. The CDR3 nucleotides are TGTGCCAGCAGCTTGTTACCGAGGACAGGGGAATGGGGCTACACCTTC. It codes for CASSLLPRTGEWGYTF.

The rearrangement links TRBV7-6 to TRBJ2-1; weak D call: TRBD1 (8 bases). Germline-derived CDR1 and CDR2 are SGHVS and FNYEAQ. CDR3 size: 15 residues. V was clipped by 1 base and J by 4 bases, with 11 bases between them. CDR3 loop: CASSLEQGGYNEQFF. CDR3 sequence (DNA): TGTGCCAGCAGCTTAGAACAGGGGGGGTACAATGAGCAGTTCTTC. Full variable domain (missing parts from reference TRBV7-6 and TRBJ2-1): GAGVSQSPRYKVTKRGQDVALRCDPISGHVSLYWYRQALGQGPEFLTYFNYEAQQDKSGLPNDRFSAERPEGSISTLTIQRTEQRDSAMYRCASSLEQGGYNEQFFGPGTRLTVL.

The V gene is TRBV30, the J gene TRBJ1-5; no clear D gene. The CDR3 has 12 residues. CDR1 GTSNPN and CDR2 SVGIG come from the germline V gene (reference sequence). Trimming cost V 1 base and J 9 bases, with 10 bases left between them. Here the CDR3 reads CAWSGSPGPQHF. CDR3 nucleotide sequence: TGTGCCTGGAGTGGGTCCCCAGGGCCCCAGCATTTT.

This chain links TRBV6-5 with TRBJ2-7; 9 positions agree with TRBD1. The V gene end was trimmed by 7 bases and the J gene end by 2 bases; junction bases not matched to a gene: 3. The CDR3 runs to 13 residues. CDR1 and CDR2 from the germline V gene are MNHEY and SVGAGI. This CDR3 is CASMRQGAYEQYV. CDR3 sequence (DNA): TGTGCCAGCATGCGACAGGGGGCCTACGAGCAGTACGTC.

The chain uses TRBV6-5 and TRBJ2-1, with a tentative D call TRBD1 (6 bases). This CDR3 contains 13 residues. V lost 7 bases to trimming and J lost 7 bases, with 14 bases between them. CDR1 and CDR2 (germline): MNHEY, SVGAGI. Here the CDR3 DNA reads TGTGCCAGCATTAGGGGGTGGGGGAATGAGCAGTTCTTC. It encodes CASIRGWGNEQFF.

V gene TRBV29-1 combines with J gene TRBJ1-1; D unclear. The germline V gene encodes CDR1 SQVTM and CDR2 ANQGSEA. This CDR3 contains 14 residues. V was pared by 6 bases and J by 1 base, with 15 bases between. The CDR3 protein is CSVAPAGGNTEAFF. The CDR3 bases are TGCAGCGTGGCCCCCGCAGGTGGGAACACTGAAGCTTTCTTT.

The chain carries TRBV6-5 and TRBJ1-1; maybe TRBD1 (5 bases). The ends were cut back, 4 bases at V and 4 bases at J, with 13 bases in the middle. The CDR3 is made up of 14 amino acids. Germline V lookup: CDR1 MNHEY, CDR2 SVGAGI. The CDR3 DNA follows: TGTGCCAGCAGTTCCCTGGGGGGAGCCACTGAAGCTTTCTTT. Protein: CASSSLGGATEAFF.

The table lists this clone with a count of one. The J gene is TRBJ1-2, the V gene TRBV23-1; TRBD1 is a possible D gene (6 bases). TRBV23-1 is treated as an ORF (open reading frame) with a function not yet certain. V lost 4 bases and J 9 bases, leaving 18 bases between the germline ends. This CDR3 is 14 amino acids long. CDR3 protein: CASSPTGNNSRYTF. CDR3 nucleotide sequence: TGCGCCAGCAGTCCCACAGGGAATAACTCCCGCTACACCTTC.

The chain recombines TRBV5-1 with TRBJ2-7; D is perhaps TRBD1 (6 bases). The CDR3 spans 14 residues. Trimming took 3 bases from V and 1 from J, leaving 11 bases between them. CDR1 is SGHRS, CDR2 YFSETQ, per germline. The CDR3 loop reads CASSSGTLSYEQYF. CDR3 nucleotide sequence: TGCGCCAGCAGCTCCGGGACACTATCCTACGAGCAGTACTTC.

The chain carries TRBV6-5 and TRBJ1-5; D remains unclear. There are 15 residues in the CDR3. In germline, CDR1 is MNHEY, CDR2 SVGAGI. Trimming removed 6 bases at V and 0 bases at J, with 12 bases between. CDR3 amino acids: CASRILNFSNQPQHF. DNA for the CDR3: TGTGCCAGCAGGATCCTGAACTTTAGCAATCAGCCCCAGCATTTT.

The J gene is TRBJ1-3, the V gene TRBV3-1 (or the pseudogene TRBV3-2); 9 bases match TRBD1. Germline V CDR1 and CDR2: LGHDT, YNNKEL (reference sequence). Losses at the gene ends were 0 bases for V and 2 bases for J; bases not matched to a gene: 5. This CDR3 has 17 residues. CDR3 nucleotides: TGTGCCAGCAGCCAAGACCCCAGGACAGGGGCTGGAAACACCATATATTTT. Protein sequence: CASSQDPRTGAGNTIYF.

The chain links TRBV20-1 to TRBJ1-2; TRBD1 agrees at 8 bases. The J segment lost 6 bases and the V segment lost 6 bases, leaving 21 bases of the junction unmatched. There are 17 residues in the CDR3. CDR1 is DFQATT, CDR2 SNEGSKA, per germline (reference sequence). CDR3 in amino acids: CSASSMFTGGGIDGYTF. The CDR3 DNA follows: TGCAGTGCCAGTTCTATGTTCACAGGGGGAGGAATTGATGGCTACACCTTC.

V is TRBV5-1 and J is TRBJ2-3; 8 nucleotides line up with TRBD1. The junction had 9 bases not matched to a gene; V was cut back by 2 bases and J by 4 bases. This CDR3 is 16 amino acids long. Germline V CDR1 and CDR2: SGHRS, YFSETQ. CDR3 sequence (DNA): TGCGCCAGCAGCTTACGGACAGGGAAGATAGCAGATACGCAGTATTTT. It specifies CASSLRTGKIADTQYF.

The CDR3 DNA follows: TGTGCCAGCAGCCCCCCGGACAGTCTGAATGAAAAACTGTTTTTT. Its protein product is CASSPPDSLNEKLFF. The chain couples TRBV6-5 to TRBJ1-4, with a possible D match to TRBD1 (6 bases). The CDR3 has 15 residues. Deletions cut 6 bases from V and 5 bases from J, with 16 bases between. Germline V gene lookup returns CDR1 MNHEY and CDR2 SVGAGI.

This clone was picked up a small number of times. V usage is TRBV2 and J usage is TRBJ1-4, with D perhaps TRBD1 (5 bases). There are 15 residues in the CDR3. The V end was cut by 9 bases, the J end by 6 bases, with 20 bases between. Per germline, CDR1 SNHLY and CDR2 FYNNEI. The CDR3 reads CARSEGTGLYEKLFF. CDR3 bases: TGTGCCAGATCTGAAGGGACGGGACTCTATGAAAAACTGTTTTTT.

The chain carries TRBV21-1 and TRBJ2-7; the DNA was not compared with TRBD2, the D call given in the table. TRBV21-1 is assigned pseudogene status. The CDR3 totals 13 residues. Written as DNA, the CDR3 is TGTGCCAGCCGAGGCCCCATAAAATACGAGCAGTACGTC. Amino acid sequence: CASRGPIKYEQYV.

The chain combines TRBV19 with TRBJ2-5; TRBD2 agrees at 9 bases. This CDR3 has 13 amino acids. The germline gives CDR1 LNHDA, CDR2 SQIVND (reference sequence). Losses at the gene ends were 5 bases for V and 4 bases for J; bases not matched to a gene: 2. CDR3 in amino acids: CASSRGGVETQYF. The CDR3 nucleotides read TGTGCCAGTAGTCGCGGGGGGGTAGAGACCCAGTACTTC. Supplemented by reference TRBV19 and TRBJ2-5, the full variable domain reads DGGITQSPKYLFRKEGQNVTLSCEQNLNHDAMYWYRQDPGQGLRLIYYSQIVNDFQKGDIAEGYSVSREKKESFPLTVTSAQKNPTAFYLCASSRGGVETQYFGPGTRLLVL.

The V call is TRBV3-1 (or the pseudogene TRBV3-2), the J call TRBJ1-1; D ambiguous. Germline V gives CDR1 LGHDT, CDR2 YNNKEL (reference sequence). V lost 7 bases to trimming and J lost 0 bases, with 12 bases between them. The CDR3 is made up of 14 amino acids. CDR3 bases: TGTGCCAGCACCTATGACAAGATGAACACTGAAGCTTTCTTT. This codes for CASTYDKMNTEAFF.

A few counts support this clone. The J gene is TRBJ1-5, the V gene TRBV6-1; a weak D match, TRBD1 (5 bases). The length of the CDR3 is 13 residues. From germline, CDR1 is MNHNS and CDR2 SASEGT. V was cut by 3 bases and J by 5 bases, with 8 bases left in between. This CDR3 is CASSDRVDQPQHF. Here the CDR3 DNA reads TGTGCCAGCAGTGACAGGGTCGATCAGCCCCAGCATTTT.

This sequence joins TRBV18 and TRBJ2-5; TRBD1 might be the D (7 bases). CDR3 size: 15 residues. The germline gives CDR1 KGHSH, CDR2 LQKENI. Trimming stripped 3 bases from V and 5 bases from J, with 16 bases between. The CDR3 DNA is TGTGCCAGCTCACCCGTAGGAGGGGGCGCGGAGACCCAGTACTTC. Translating it yields CASSPVGGGAETQYF.

The rearrangement links TRBV5-8 to TRBJ1-3; the D gene is possibly TRBD1 (5 bases). V was trimmed by 0 bases and J by 6 bases, leaving 13 bases between them. The CDR3 is 15 amino acids. Germline values: CDR1 SGHTS, CDR2 YDEGEE. The CDR3, as DNA: TGTGCCAGCAGCTTGGAGGGCAGGGTCGAAAACACCATATATTTT. This translates into CASSLEGRVENTIYF.

The CDR3 DNA reads TGTGCCAGCAGCTTACTGCACAGGGGTACCGGGGAGCTGTTTTTT. Translation: CASSLLHRGTGELFF. This chain links TRBV7-9 with TRBJ2-2; TRBD1 agrees at 7 bases. Germline V gene lookup returns CDR1 SEHNR and CDR2 FQNEAQ (reference sequence). CDR3 length: 15 residues. V gave up 2 bases and J gave up 5 bases; unmatched junction bases: 5.

The chain recombines TRBV5-1 with TRBJ1-2; 7 positions agree with TRBD1. J lost 2 bases, V lost 4 bases, and 8 bases had no gene match. The CDR3 loop spans 15 amino acids. CDR1 and CDR2 from the germline V gene are SGHRS and YFSETQ. The CDR3 region has the DNA TGCGCCAGCAGCCAGTCTCCGGGACAGAACTATGGCTACACCTTC. Translation: CASSQSPGQNYGYTF. Drawing the rest from reference TRBV5-1 and TRBJ1-2, the complete variable domain is KAGVTQTPRYLIKTRGQQVTLSCSPISGHRSVSWYQQTPGQGLQFLFEYFSETQRNKGNFPGRFSGRQFSNSRSEMNVSTLELGDSALYLCASSQSPGQNYGYTFGSGTRLTVV.

The chain recombines TRBV6-5 with TRBJ2-7; 8 nucleotides line up with TRBD1. Losses at the gene ends were 0 bases for V and 2 bases for J; bases not matched to a gene: 3. From germline, CDR1 is MNHEY and CDR2 SVGAGI. The CDR3 contains 15 residues. As DNA, the CDR3 is TGTGCCAGCAGTTACTCACAGGGGGGTCCCTACGAGCAGTACTTC. Amino acid sequence: CASSYSQGGPYEQYF.

The table lists this clone with a count of one. This chain joins TRBV2 and TRBJ2-5; 8 bases agree with TRBD1. CDR1 is SNHLY and CDR2 is FYNNEI in the germline V gene. With 5 bases clipped from V and 0 bases from J, the junction kept 2 bases outside the gene matches. This CDR3 region has 14 residues. CDR3 DNA: TGTGCCAGCAGTTTGGACAGGGACCAAGAGACCCAGTACTTC. Translating it yields CASSLDRDQETQYF.